These T cell receptor beta chains were read from a single sample in a study of T-cell reconstitution after alpha-beta-depleted transplantation in children. TCRdb re-analysed the PCR reads in MiXCR, keeping a single row per CDR3 protein. The table has around 680,000 distinct CDR3 sequences, over 15% seen once. This sample comprised PBMCs from the stem cell graft donor, obtained from the stem cell graft. The receptor source for this set is a human donor who donated a stem cell graft to a child with acute myeloid leukemia. Both conserved end residues are trimmed from each CDR3. The size field is filled for only some rows; it gives once, few, many or a size class.

clone size | J gene | V gene | CDR3 protein
many | TRBJ2-7 | TRBV7-2 | ASSLGTFTSEQY
many | TRBJ2-1 | TRBV12-3/TRBV12-4 | ASSWGSYNEQF
. | TRBJ2-1 | TRBV7-2 | ASSNAPPAARGSNEQF
many | TRBJ1-2 | TRBV4-2 | ASSQVGTDGYT
many | TRBJ2-1 | TRBV20-1 | SAVSGGYYNEQF
. | TRBJ2-5 | TRBV20-1 | SASQAGTLQETQY
many | TRBJ1-1 | TRBV20-1 | SARDTNSLNTEAF
many | TRBJ1-1 | TRBV20-1 | SACLQGGTEAF
. | TRBJ2-1 | TRBV29-1 | SVEAVSYNEQF
many | TRBJ1-1 | TRBV7-6 | ASSLSYSTEAF
few | TRBJ2-2 | TRBV27 | ASSYRGGVTGELF
many | TRBJ2-7 | TRBV12-3/TRBV12-4 | ASRPTSLFHEQY
many | TRBJ2-2 | TRBV4-2 | ASSGKGRTGELF
many | TRBJ1-1 | TRBV29-1 | SVAAAGGTEAF
many | TRBJ1-2 | TRBV12-3/TRBV12-4 | ASSTGQGSYGYT